Listed here are 9 T cell receptor beta chains from one sample, sequenced in a study of T cells in Graves' hyperthyroidism and ophthalmopathy (dated by TCRdb to the late 2010s). Preparation of the library involved multiplex PCR. The sample was run on an Illumina HiSeq 2000. The TCR beta CDR3 regions were amplified from RNA transcripts. For the first round of RT-PCR on the TCR CDR3, the HTBI primer set was used together with the Qiagen OneStep RT-PCR kit. The raw public reads went through TCRdb reprocessing: fastp at Q25, MiXCR clone calling, in-frame beta chains kept. Rows are combined by CDR3 protein, so each entry shows the most common genes and DNA. The sample table holds approximately 600,000 distinct CDR3 sequences, of which approximately 13% were seen once. The ten largest clones represent 5.8% of the sample. The sequenced material came from blood. All receptors derive from a woman under 40 with Graves' hyperthyroidism that later progressed to Graves' ophthalmopathy.

A few counts support this clonotype. The CDR3 is CASNGGGVSSYEQYF. The CDR3 region has the DNA TGCGCCAGCAACGGGGGAGGGGTAAGCTCCTACGAGCAGTACTTC. This chain uses TRBV5-1 with TRBJ2-7; TRBD2 aligns across 7 bases. Germline CDR1 SGHRS, CDR2 YFSETQ. The CDR3 totals 15 residues. Unmatched junction bases numbered 9, after V lost 6 bases and J lost 0 bases.

This clonotype appeared a few times. This chain links TRBV20-1 with TRBJ1-5; D is undetermined. The germline CDR1 and CDR2 sequences are DFQATT and SNEGSKA (reference sequence). The CDR3 extends over 15 amino acids. Trimming took off 1 base at V and 2 bases at J, with 12 bases between the two ends. This CDR3 is CSARAFGVGNQPQHF. CDR3 bases: TGCAGTGCTAGAGCCTTCGGTGTCGGCAATCAGCCCCAGCATTTT.

This clonotype was seen at least ten times. The chain links TRBV28 to TRBJ2-3; no definite D call. Germline V gene data show CDR1 as MDHEN and CDR2 as SYDVKM. This CDR3 comprises 11 residues. V shed 5 bases and J shed 6 bases, with 6 bases lying between them. CDR3 nucleotide sequence: TGTGCCAGCAGTAGTGACGATACGCAGTATTTT. Translated: CASSSDDTQYF. Full variable domain (outside the CDR3, taken from reference TRBV28 and TRBJ2-3): DVKVTQSSRYLVKRTGEKVFLECVQDMDHENMFWYRQDPGLGLRLIYFSYDVKMKEKGDIPEGYSVSREKKERFSLILESASTNQTSMYLCASSSDDTQYFGPGTRLTVL.

This clonotype occurred many times. This chain links TRBV19 with TRBJ1-1; D is perhaps TRBD1 (6 bases). Germline CDR1 is LNHDA and CDR2 is SQIVND (reference sequence). V was pared by 5 bases and J by 0 bases, with 13 bases between. CDR3 length equals 15 residues. The chain's CDR3 is CASSPRTAVNTEAFF. The DNA for the CDR3 is TGTGCCAGTAGTCCTCGGACAGCTGTGAACACTGAAGCTTTCTTT.

The chain couples TRBV28 to TRBJ2-7, with D uncertain. The V gene's germline CDR1 is MDHEN and CDR2 SYDVKM. Deletions cut 5 bases from V and 5 bases from J, with 4 bases between. The CDR3 loop spans 10 amino acids. CDR3 bases: TGTGCCAGCAGTACCGACGAGCAGTACTTC. As protein: CASSTDEQYF.

This clonotype came up many times. The gene calls are TRBV24-1 and TRBJ2-2; 8 nucleotides align to TRBD1. The germline V gene encodes CDR1 KGHDR and CDR2 SFDVKD. V dropped 4 bases and J dropped 6; count of bases not matched to a gene: 6. The CDR3 is made up of 15 amino acids. The CDR3 region has the DNA TGTGCCACCAGTGACCCCGGACAGGGTGCCGGGGAGCTGTTTTTT. Its protein is CATSDPGQGAGELFF.

This clonotype has ten or more counts. The J gene is TRBJ2-3, the V gene TRBV27; no reliable D call. V was cut by 4 bases and J by 4 bases, with 15 bases left in between. CDR1 and CDR2 (germline): MNHEY, SMNVEV (reference sequence). The CDR3 sequence is 15 residues long. The CDR3 is CASSSSPAYADTQYF. CDR3 DNA: TGTGCCAGCAGTTCCTCGCCAGCTTATGCAGATACGCAGTATTTT.

This clonotype was detected a few times. Mismatch with germline at one junction end may stem from a read error. The CDR3 spells CASSALGASGKPTPDF. In DNA, the CDR3 is TGTGCCAGCAGCGCCCTCGGGGCTAGCGGGAAACCCACCCCCGACTTC. The rearrangement joins TRBV11-2 to TRBJ2-5; TRBD2 matches 9 bases. The CDR3 is 16 amino acids. Per germline, CDR1 SGHAT and CDR2 FQNNGV.

In regard to this clonotype: A read error may explain this, as a much larger clone is one base away. The chain links TRBV19 to TRBJ2-1; TRBD2 matches 15 bases. Germline V lookup: CDR1 LNHDA, CDR2 SQIVND (reference sequence). This CDR3 region has 16 residues. As DNA, the CDR3 is TGTGCCAGTAGTAAACCCGGGACTAGCGGGAGGAATGAGCAGCTCTTC. Translation gives CASSKPGTSGRNEQLF.